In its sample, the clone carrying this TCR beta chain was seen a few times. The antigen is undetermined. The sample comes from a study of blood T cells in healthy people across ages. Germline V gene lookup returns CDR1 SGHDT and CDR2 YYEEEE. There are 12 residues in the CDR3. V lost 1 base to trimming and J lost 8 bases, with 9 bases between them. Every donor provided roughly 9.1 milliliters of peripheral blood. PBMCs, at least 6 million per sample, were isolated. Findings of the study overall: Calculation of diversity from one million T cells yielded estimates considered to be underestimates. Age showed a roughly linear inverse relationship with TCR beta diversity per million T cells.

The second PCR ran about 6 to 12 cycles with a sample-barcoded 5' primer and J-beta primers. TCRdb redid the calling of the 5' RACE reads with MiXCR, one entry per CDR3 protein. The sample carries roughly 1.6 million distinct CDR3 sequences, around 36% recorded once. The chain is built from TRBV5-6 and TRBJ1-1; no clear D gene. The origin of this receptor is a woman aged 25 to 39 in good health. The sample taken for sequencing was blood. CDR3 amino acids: CASSLSAREAFF. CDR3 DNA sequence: TGTGCCAGCAGCTTGTCCGCGAGAGAAGCTTTCTTT.